A single sample is the source of the 10 T cell receptor beta chains below, sequenced in a study of blood T cell repertoires in COVID-19. Assay used: immunoSEQ multiplex PCR; TCRdb lists only in-frame clones, some missing. The sample records 300,000 to 450,000 clones, over 75% being singletons. The sequenced sample was PBMCs or T cells enriched from blood (not recorded which). Receptors originate from a man under 40 who had recovered from COVID-19.

The gene calls are TRBV5-1 and TRBJ1-2, with TRBD1 as a possible D gene (5 bases). V was pared by 8 bases and J by 6 bases, with 14 bases between. The germline V gene has CDR1 SGHRS and CDR2 YFSETQ. The CDR3 has 12 amino acids. The CDR3 DNA reads TGCGCCAGTTCGACAGACATAGATGGCTACACCTTC. The encoded protein is CASSTDIDGYTF. Complete variable domain (other parts from reference TRBV5-1 and TRBJ1-2): KAGVTQTPRYLIKTRGQQVTLSCSPISGHRSVSWYQQTPGQGLQFLFEYFSETQRNKGNFPGRFSGRQFSNSRSEMNVSTLELGDSALYLCASSTDIDGYTFGSGTRLTVV.

V and J are TRBV29-1 and TRBJ2-1, with 9 bases fitting TRBD2. This CDR3 region has 17 residues. Germline V lookup: CDR1 SQVTM, CDR2 ANQGSEA. After removal of 6 bases from V and 4 bases from J, the junction contained 16 bases not matched to a gene. The CDR3 spells CSVEGLASPFSYNEQFF. The CDR3 nucleotides read TGCAGCGTCGAGGGACTAGCCTCCCCATTTTCGTACAATGAGCAGTTCTTC.

CDR3 sequence (DNA): TGTGCCAGCAGTCCACCCCGGGAGGGCACAGATACGCAGTATTTT. Translation: CASSPPREGTDTQYF. The rearrangement links TRBV6-2 or TRBV6-3 to TRBJ2-3, with 7 bases that match TRBD2. J lost 1 base, V lost 5 bases, and 6 bases had no gene match. Germline CDR1 MNHEY, CDR2 SVGEGT. This CDR3 region has 15 residues.

V and J are TRBV7-9 and TRBJ1-1, with D possibly being TRBD1 (5 bases). Germline CDR1 SEHNR, CDR2 FQNEAQ (reference sequence). Trimming stripped 1 base from V and 1 base from J, with 10 bases between. CDR3 length: 15 amino acids. The CDR3, as DNA: TGTGCCAGCAGCTTAGGCGGAACAGGGAACACTGAAGCTTTCTTT. It specifies CASSLGGTGNTEAFF.

The chain carries TRBV5-1 and TRBJ1-1; D is possibly TRBD1 (6 bases). From germline, CDR1 is SGHRS and CDR2 YFSETQ. Trimming left V 7 bases short and J 6 bases short, with 19 bases between. CDR3 length: 14 residues. In nucleotides, the CDR3 is TGCGCCAGCCGTCAGGGGACGCTAGGGGCTGAAGCTTTCTTT. Translation gives CASRQGTLGAEAFF.

This chain's CDR3 is CASSVETGGGYTF. The CDR3 bases are TGTGCCAGTAGTGTGGAGACAGGGGGTGGCTACACCTTC. The rearrangement links TRBV19 to TRBJ1-2; 9 nucleotides agree with TRBD1. V lost 5 bases to trimming and J lost 7 bases; unmatched junction nucleotides: 5. Germline CDR1 reads LNHDA; CDR2 reads SQIVND (reference sequence). The CDR3 runs 13 residues.

The chain has TRBV2 and TRBJ2-3; 8 nucleotides line up with TRBD2. The CDR3 loop spans 14 amino acids. Germline V gives CDR1 SNHLY, CDR2 FYNNEI. Trimming removed 6 bases from V and 1 base from J; junction bases left unmatched: 3. The CDR3 DNA follows: TGTGCCAGCAGGTTGCGGGGGGGCACAGATACGCAGTATTTT. Translation: CASRLRGGTDTQYF.

This sequence joins TRBV7-3 and TRBJ2-3, with TRBD1 as a possible D gene (6 bases). V was cut by 1 base and J by 0 bases, with 11 bases left in between. Germline loops: CDR1 SGHTA, CDR2 FQGTGA. The CDR3 spans 16 residues. The CDR3 loop is CASSLNPDRSTDTQYF. The CDR3 DNA follows: TGTGCCAGCAGCTTAAACCCGGACAGAAGCACAGATACGCAGTATTTT.

CDR3 DNA sequence: TGTGCCAGTAGTATGGCGGGCGATAACACTGAAGCTTTCTTT. Amino acid sequence: CASSMAGDNTEAFF. The J gene is TRBJ1-1, the V gene TRBV19; D not certain. This CDR3 comprises 14 residues. The germline gives CDR1 LNHDA, CDR2 SQIVND (reference sequence). The V end lost 3 bases, the J end lost 2 bases, and 10 bases lay between the germline ends.

The V gene is TRBV2, the J gene TRBJ2-3; D unclear. CDR3 size: 11 residues. Trimming pared 7 bases from V and 3 bases from J, leaving 5 bases between. Germline V gene lookup returns CDR1 SNHLY and CDR2 FYNNEI. The DNA for the CDR3 is TGTGCCAGCACTAGAACAGATACGCAGTATTTT. Translation: CASTRTDTQYF. Full variable domain (remainder filled in from reference TRBV2 and TRBJ2-3): EPEVTQTPSHQVTQMGQEVILRCVPISNHLYFYWYRQILGQKVEFLVSFYNNEISEKSEIFDDQFSVERPDGSNFTLKIRSTKLEDSAMYFCASTRTDTQYFGPGTRLTVL.